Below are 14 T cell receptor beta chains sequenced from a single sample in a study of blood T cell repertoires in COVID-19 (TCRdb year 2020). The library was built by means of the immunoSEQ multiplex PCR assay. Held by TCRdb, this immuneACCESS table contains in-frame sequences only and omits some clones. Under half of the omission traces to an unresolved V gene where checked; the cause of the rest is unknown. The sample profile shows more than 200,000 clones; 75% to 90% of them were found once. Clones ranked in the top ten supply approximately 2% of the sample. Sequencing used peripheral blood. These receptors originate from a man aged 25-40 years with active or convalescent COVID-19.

CDR3 loop: CASSWRGGGANVLTF. The CDR3, as DNA: TGCGCCAGCAGCTGGCGGGGGGGTGGGGCCAACGTCCTGACTTTC. The rearrangement uses TRBV5-1 and TRBJ2-6; 9 positions agree with TRBD2. V gave up 3 bases and J gave up 3 bases; unmatched junction bases: 1. This CDR3 spans 15 amino acids. The germline V gene encodes CDR1 SGHRS and CDR2 YFSETQ.

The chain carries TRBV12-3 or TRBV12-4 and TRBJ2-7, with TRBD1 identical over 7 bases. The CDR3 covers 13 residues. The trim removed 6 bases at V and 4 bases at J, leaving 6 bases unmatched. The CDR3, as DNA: TGTGCCAGCAGGGGACAGAGAGGGTACGAGCAGTACTTC. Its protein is CASRGQRGYEQYF.

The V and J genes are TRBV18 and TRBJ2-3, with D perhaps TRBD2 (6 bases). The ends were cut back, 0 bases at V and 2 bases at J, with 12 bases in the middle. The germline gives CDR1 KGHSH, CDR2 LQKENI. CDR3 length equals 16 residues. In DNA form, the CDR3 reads TGTGCCAGCTCACCACCGGCTAGCGTTCTCACAGATACGCAGTATTTT. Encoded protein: CASSPPASVLTDTQYF.

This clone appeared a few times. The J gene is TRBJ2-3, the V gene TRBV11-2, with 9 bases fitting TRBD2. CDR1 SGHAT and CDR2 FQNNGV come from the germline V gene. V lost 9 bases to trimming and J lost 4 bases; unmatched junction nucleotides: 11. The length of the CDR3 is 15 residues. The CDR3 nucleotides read TGTGCCAGTAAAGCGGGGGGCGTTTCGGCAGATACGCAGTATTTT. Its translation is CASKAGGVSADTQYF.

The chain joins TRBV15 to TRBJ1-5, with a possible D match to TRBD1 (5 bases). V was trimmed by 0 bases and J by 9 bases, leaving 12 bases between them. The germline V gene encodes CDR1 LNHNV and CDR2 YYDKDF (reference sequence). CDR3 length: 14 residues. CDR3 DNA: TGTGCCACCAGCAGAGAGTTTGGGGGGTGGCCCCAGCATTTT. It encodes CATSREFGGWPQHF.

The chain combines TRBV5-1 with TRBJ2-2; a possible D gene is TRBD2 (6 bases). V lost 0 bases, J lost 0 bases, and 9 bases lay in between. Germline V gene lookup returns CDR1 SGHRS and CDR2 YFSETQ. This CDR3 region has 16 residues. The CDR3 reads CASSLGGGTNTGELFF. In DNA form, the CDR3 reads TGCGCCAGCAGCTTGGGAGGAGGGACGAACACCGGGGAGCTGTTTTTT.

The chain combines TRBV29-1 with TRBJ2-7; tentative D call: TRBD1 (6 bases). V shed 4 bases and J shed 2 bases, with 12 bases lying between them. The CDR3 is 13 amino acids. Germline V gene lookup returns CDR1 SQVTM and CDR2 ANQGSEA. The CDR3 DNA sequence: TGCAGCGTTGGCAGGGGATCCGCCTACGAGCAGTACTTC. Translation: CSVGRGSAYEQYF.

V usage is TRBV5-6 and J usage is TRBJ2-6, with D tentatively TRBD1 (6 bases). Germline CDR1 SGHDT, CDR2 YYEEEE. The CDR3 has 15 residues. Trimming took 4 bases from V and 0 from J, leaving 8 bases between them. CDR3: CASSEGGSGANVLTF. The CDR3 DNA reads TGTGCCAGCAGCGAAGGGGGCTCTGGGGCCAACGTCCTGACTTTC.

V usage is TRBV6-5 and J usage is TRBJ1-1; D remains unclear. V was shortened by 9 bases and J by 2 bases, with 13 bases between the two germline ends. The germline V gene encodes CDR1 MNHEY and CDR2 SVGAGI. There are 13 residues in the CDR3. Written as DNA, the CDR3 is TGTGCCAGTAGCACCACCCAAAACACTGAAGCTTTCTTT. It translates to CASSTTQNTEAFF.

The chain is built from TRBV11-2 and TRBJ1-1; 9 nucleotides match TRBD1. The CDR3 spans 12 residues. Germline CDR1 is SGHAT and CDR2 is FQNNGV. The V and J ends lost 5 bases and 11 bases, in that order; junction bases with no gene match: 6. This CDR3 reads CASSPRTGEAFF. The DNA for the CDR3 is TGTGCCAGCAGCCCCCGGACAGGGGAGGCTTTCTTT.

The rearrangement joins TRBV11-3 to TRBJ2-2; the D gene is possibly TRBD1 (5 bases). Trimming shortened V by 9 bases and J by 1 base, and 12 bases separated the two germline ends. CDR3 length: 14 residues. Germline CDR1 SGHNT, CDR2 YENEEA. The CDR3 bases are TGTGCCAGAATTCTAAGGGGGAACACCGGGGAGCTGTTTTTT. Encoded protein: CARILRGNTGELFF. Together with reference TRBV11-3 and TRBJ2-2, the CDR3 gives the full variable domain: EAGVVQSPRYKIIEKKQPVAFWCNPISGHNTLYWYLQNLGQGPELLIRYENEEAVDDSQLPKDRFSAERLKGVDSTLKIQPAELGDSAVYLCARILRGNTGELFFGEGSRLTVL.

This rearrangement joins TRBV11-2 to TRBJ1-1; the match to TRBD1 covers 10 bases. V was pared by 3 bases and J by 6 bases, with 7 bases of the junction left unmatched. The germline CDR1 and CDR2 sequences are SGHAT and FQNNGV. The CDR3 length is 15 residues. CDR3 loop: CASSFAGQGDAEAFF. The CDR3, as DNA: TGTGCCAGCAGCTTCGCTGGACAGGGGGACGCTGAAGCTTTCTTT.

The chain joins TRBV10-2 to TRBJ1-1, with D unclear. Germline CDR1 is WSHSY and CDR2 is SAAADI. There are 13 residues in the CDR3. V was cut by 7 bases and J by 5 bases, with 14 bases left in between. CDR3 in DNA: TGCGCCAGCACCCGAAACGGGGTAACTGAAGCTTTCTTT. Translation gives CASTRNGVTEAFF.

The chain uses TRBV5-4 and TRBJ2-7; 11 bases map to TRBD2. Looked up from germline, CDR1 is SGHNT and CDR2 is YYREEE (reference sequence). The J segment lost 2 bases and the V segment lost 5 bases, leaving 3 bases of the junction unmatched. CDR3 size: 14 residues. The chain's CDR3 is CASRNSGGAYEQYF. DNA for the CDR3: TGTGCCAGCAGAAATAGCGGGGGGGCCTACGAGCAGTACTTC. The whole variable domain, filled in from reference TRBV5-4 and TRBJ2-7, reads ETGVTQSPTHLIKTRGQQVTLRCSSQSGHNTVSWYQQALGQGPQFIFQYYREEENGRGNFPPRFSGLQFPNYSSELNVNALELDDSALYLCASRNSGGAYEQYFGPGTRLTVT.